This TCR beta chain was profiled in a study of regulatory T cells in long-lasting Graves disease. Study overall: Persistent Graves' disease meant over 5 years of antithyroid drugs with positive TSH receptor antibodies.

The V gene's germline CDR1 is SGHAT and CDR2 FQNNGV. Trimming left V 6 bases short and J 2 bases short, with 17 bases between. The CDR3 has 16 residues. With iRepertoire HTBI primers and Arm-PCR of CDR3 regions, TCR beta libraries were built. TCRdb independently ran MiXCR on the multiplex PCR reads; one entry per CDR3 protein. This table holds roughly 450,000 distinct CDR3 sequences, less than 25% found once. As to time point: persistent/refractory GD, antithyroid drugs over 5 years with positive TRAb. RNA from PBMCs was the source of the TCR library. Overall study findings and caveats: TRBV28, TRBJ1-2 and TRBJ2-5 emerged as the favored segments in persistent disease.

As concerns this clonotype: Antigen specificity is unknown.

Specimen: peripheral blood mononuclear cells (PBMCs), collected when the disease was refractory, from a patient treated with antithyroid drugs. The chain combines TRBV11-2 with TRBJ1-5; D is uncertain. The receptor comes from a female donor with Graves disease. The CDR3, as DNA: TGTGCCAGCAGTTCAGGCATAATCGGGGGCAATCAGCCCCAGCATTTT. Amino acid sequence: CASSSGIIGGNQPQHF.